The 5 T cell receptor beta chains given below trace back to one sample, sequenced in a study of T-cell reconstitution after alpha-beta-depleted transplantation in children. Unique molecular identifiers were incorporated into the prepared TCRbeta library. TCRdb analysed the PCR reads with MiXCR anew, one entry per CDR3 protein. The sample includes hundreds of thousands of distinct CDR3 sequences, over 15% of them seen just once. This sample comprised PBMCs from the stem cell graft donor, obtained from the stem cell graft. Receptors were obtained from a human donor who donated a stem cell graft to a child with acute myeloid leukemia.

V is TRBV7-9 and J is TRBJ2-3; D may be TRBD1 (5 bases). The germline V gene encodes CDR1 SEHNR and CDR2 FQNEAQ (reference sequence). This CDR3 contains 17 residues. V lost 5 bases and J 0 bases, leaving 18 bases between the germline ends. CDR3 loop: CASSPIAGQLSTDTQYF. In nucleotides, the CDR3 is TGTGCCAGCAGCCCAATCGCCGGACAACTTAGCACAGATACGCAGTATTTT. The whole variable domain, filled in from reference TRBV7-9 and TRBJ2-3, reads DTGVSQNPRHKITKRGQNVTFRCDPISEHNRLYWYRQTLGQGPEFLTYFQNEAQLEKSRLLSDRFSAERPKGSFSTLEIQRTEQGDSAMYLCASSPIAGQLSTDTQYFGPGTRLTVL.

This clonotype was seen many times. The chain joins TRBV5-1 to TRBJ2-7, with a weak D call TRBD1 (5 bases). The germline V gene has CDR1 SGHRS and CDR2 YFSETQ. The CDR3 length is 13 residues. The V end was cut by 3 bases, the J end by 2 bases, with 9 bases between. The CDR3 sequence: CASSSTGAYEQYF. Written as DNA, the CDR3 is TGCGCCAGCAGCTCTACAGGTGCCTACGAGCAGTACTTC.

This chain links TRBV5-1 with TRBJ2-7; no reliable D call. CDR3 length: 13 residues. The germline V gene encodes CDR1 SGHRS and CDR2 YFSETQ. V was clipped by 2 bases and J by 6 bases, with 12 bases between them. The CDR3 coding sequence is TGCGCCAGCAGCTTTGAACCGGTAAGCGAGCAGTACTTC. Translating gives CASSFEPVSEQYF.

The J gene is TRBJ2-4, the V gene TRBV5-6; possible D gene TRBD1, 5 bases. The germline V gene encodes CDR1 SGHDT and CDR2 YYEEEE. Trimming removed 2 bases at V and 0 bases at J, with 12 bases between. The CDR3 extends over 16 amino acids. The CDR3 protein is CASSFDSRLAKNIQYF. The CDR3 nucleotides are TGTGCCAGCAGCTTTGACAGCCGCCTAGCCAAAAACATTCAGTACTTC. Full variable domain (outside the CDR3, taken from reference TRBV5-6 and TRBJ2-4): DAGVTQSPTHLIKTRGQQVTLRCSPKSGHDTVSWYQQALGQGPQFIFQYYEEEERQRGNFPDRFSGHQFPNYSSELNVNALLLGDSALYLCASSFDSRLAKNIQYFGAGTRLSVL.

This clonotype has more than one count but fewer than ten. This chain uses TRBV27 with TRBJ2-7; D is undetermined. Per germline, CDR1 MNHEY and CDR2 SMNVEV (reference sequence). The CDR3 has 14 residues. V was trimmed by 4 bases and J by 9 bases, leaving 19 bases between them. The CDR3: CASSSSGPGSGQYF. CDR3 nucleotide sequence: TGTGCCAGCAGTTCGTCCGGGCCAGGATCAGGGCAGTACTTC.